Listed below are T cell receptor beta chains from one sample, sequenced in a study of beta chain features in type 1 diabetes. Clones were read by immunoSEQ multiplex PCR, and TCRdb kept only the in-frame ones, dropping some. Altogether some 360,000 clones are present, 8.5% to 10% being singletons, with the ten largest covering approximately 0.55%. The specimen sequenced was central memory CD4+ T cells from blood. The source is a young man with type 1 diabetes. Both conserved end residues are part of each CDR3.

>TRBJ2-1|TRBV5-1
CASQTGTGSYNEQFF
>TRBJ1-4|TRBV28
CASRMGRNYEKLFF
>TRBJ2-7|TRBV28
CASSLGYEQYF
>TRBJ2-1|TRBV7-2
CASSSALGTSSEQFF
>TRBJ2-5|TRBV28
CASSLSGPQETQYF
>TRBJ2-7|TRBV4-2
CASSADWNSYEQYF
>TRBJ1-1|TRBV7-6
CASSLEGSGTEAFF
>TRBJ1-5|TRBV29-1
CSVSTGLGEFQPQHF
>TRBJ2-1|TRBV4-3
CASSQVYSGVANEQFF
>TRBJ2-5|TRBV4-3
CASSQVRQETQYF
>TRBJ2-7|TRBV4-1
CASSQDGVYEQYF
>TRBJ1-4|TRBV7-9
CASSFIGQGILTEKLFF
>TRBJ1-4|TRBV15
CATSDGGEGEKLFF
>TRBJ2-3|TRBV11-3
CASSSGLAREEDTQYF
>TRBJ1-5|TRBV28
CASSGPGQGYQPQHF
>TRBJ2-4|TRBV5-4
CASSKDRGHGNIQYF
>TRBJ2-3|TRBV9
CASSLGGTEYTQYF
>TRBJ1-3|TRBV28
CASRPEGTVRRYF
>TRBJ2-1|TRBV7-2
CASSLAPWDNEQFF
>TRBJ2-1|TRBV10-2
CASSELAGTYNEQFF
>TRBJ1-1|TRBV7-9
CASSLGFGEAFF
>TRBJ2-3|TRBV7-2
CASSLRGYRGRSTDTQYF
>TRBJ2-7|TRBV7-3
CASSVSTGGPNF
>TRBJ1-2|TRBV5-6
CASRFPGVSANYGYTF
>TRBJ2-2|TRBV2
CASSSNTPGTGELFF
>TRBJ2-5|TRBV5-5
CASSLEWYQETQYF
>TRBJ2-6|TRBV7-3
CASSLHSGANVLTF
>TRBJ1-2|TRBV5-1
CASSLDRGPGYTF
>TRBJ2-4|TRBV7-2
CASSLEVASGQLAKNIQYF
>TRBJ1-2|TRBV5-4
CASSLANSPSDTF